This T cell receptor beta chain was retrieved from a study of tumor T cells in aggressive B-cell lymphoma. The CDR3 consists of 12 residues. V was pared by 7 bases and J by 4 bases, with 11 bases between. Germline-derived CDR1 and CDR2 are SGHDT and YYEEEE. Assay: immunoSEQ multiplex PCR; the TCRdb copy retains only in-frame clones and omits some. Altogether 1,500 to 2,000 clones are present, around 94% being singletons, with the ten largest covering 7%. The sample was tumor tissue. The chain is built from TRBV5-6 and TRBJ1-1; D call uncertain. The source of this sequence is an adult with diffuse large B cell lymphoma. CDR3 residues: CASGWGATEAFF. CDR3 in DNA: TGTGCCAGCGGCTGGGGAGCCACTGAAGCTTTCTTT.